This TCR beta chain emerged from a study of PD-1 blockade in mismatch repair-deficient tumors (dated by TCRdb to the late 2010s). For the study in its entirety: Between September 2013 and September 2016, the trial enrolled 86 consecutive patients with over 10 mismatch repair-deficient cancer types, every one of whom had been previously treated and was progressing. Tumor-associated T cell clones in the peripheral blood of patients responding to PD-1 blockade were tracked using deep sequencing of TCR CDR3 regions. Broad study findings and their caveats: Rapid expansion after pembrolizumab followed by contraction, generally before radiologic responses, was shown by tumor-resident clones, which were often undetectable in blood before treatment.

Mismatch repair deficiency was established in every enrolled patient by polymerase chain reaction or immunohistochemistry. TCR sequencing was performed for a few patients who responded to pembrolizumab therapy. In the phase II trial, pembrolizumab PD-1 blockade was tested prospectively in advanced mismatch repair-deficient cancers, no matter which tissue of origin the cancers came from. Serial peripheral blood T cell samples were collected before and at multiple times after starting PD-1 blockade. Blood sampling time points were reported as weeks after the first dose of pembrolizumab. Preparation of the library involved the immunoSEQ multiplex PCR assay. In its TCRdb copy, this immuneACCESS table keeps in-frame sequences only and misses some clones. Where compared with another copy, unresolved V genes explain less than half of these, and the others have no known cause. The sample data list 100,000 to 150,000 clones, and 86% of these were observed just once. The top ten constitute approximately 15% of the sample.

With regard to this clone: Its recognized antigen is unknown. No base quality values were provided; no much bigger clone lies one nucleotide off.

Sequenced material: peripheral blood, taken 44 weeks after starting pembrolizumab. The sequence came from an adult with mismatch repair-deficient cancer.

In nucleotides, the sequence is TGTGCCAGTAGTGGAGCCTCTGGAAACACCATATATTTT. Its protein reads: CASSGASGNTIYF. The sequence is built from TRBV19 and TRBJ1-3, with the identity of the D gene unclear. Including cysteine and phenylalanine, the CDR3 has 13 amino acids. The retained sequence is limited to the CDR3, 39 bases, with the frame set at the first base. From a lookup of the germline V gene (reference sequence), CDR1 and CDR2 are LNHDA and SQIVND. The V and J ends are trimmed by 5 bases and 0 bases, leaving 5 bases between them. This CDR3, with the reference TRBV19 and TRBJ1-3 proteins standing in past its ends, gives the full variable domain DGGITQSPKYLFRKEGQNVTLSCEQNLNHDAMYWYRQDPGQGLRLIYYSQIVNDFQKGDIAEGYSVSREKKESFPLTVTSAQKNPTAFYLCASSGASGNTIYFGEGSWLTVV.